The TCR beta chain under discussion was sequenced for a study of cytomegalovirus exposure and HLA in healthy donors (dated by TCRdb to about 2017). As for the study more broadly: According to an earlier analysis of 550 to 750 of the donors, 150 million to 200 million T cells yielded some 120 million unique TCR beta sequences and 276 Gb of sequence data. An early release covering 550 to 700 HLA-typed donors comprised about 300 gigabases of sequencing data and roughly 85 million unique TCR sequences. Of the 398 genotyped donors, about 80% fell in the genetic ancestry cluster associated with self-reported Caucasian donors. The study aimed to test whether cataloging public T cell receptors could reveal signatures of past pathogen exposure. The T cell repertoires of under 750 subjects were profiled by immunosequencing and related to cytomegalovirus serostatus. Besides the first cohort of approximately 670 subjects, a separate validation cohort made up of roughly 120 different subjects was used. High-throughput TCR immunosequencing, statistical association of individual TCRs with disease status, and machine learning were combined to predict cytomegalovirus infection status. A later analysis re-examined previously published TCR beta repertoires from roughly 720 donors and added high-resolution HLA genotyping to investigate patterns of TCR occurrence. Rather than using new phenotypic data, the later analysis identified candidate immune exposures from TCR beta sequences and from how often those sequences occurred across donors. In an earlier analysis of around 540 of the donors, high-throughput TCR beta sequencing was used to judge whether each TCR beta V gene segment behaved as functional or pseudogenic. Donor age, sex, ethnicity and CMV serostatus were compiled alongside the repertoire data. A later genetic analysis took genome-wide SNP genotypes for about three fifths of the 666 donors and used that subset as a discovery cohort. Every discovery cohort repertoire had been produced on one sequencing platform. Class I and class II HLA loci were covered by the typing at four-digit resolution. Typing coverage varied by locus: about 629-630 donors for A, B, C, DRB1 and DQB1; about 520 for DQA1; some 610 for DPA1; around 450 for DPB1. A handful of DR-DQ haplotypes were handled as single units for association and clustering because linkage in the cohort was strong. Among 300 to 500 genotyped donors of the cohort, an average of approximately 200,000 unique TCR beta nucleotide sequences was sequenced per donor, of which about 18% were non-productive.

The cohort comprised 670 or so healthy bone marrow donors. At the time of sampling, all cohort members were nominally healthy, though unrecorded immune exposures were likely present. The donor was CMV seropositive and was included in the group of some 290 seropositive cohort members. A peripheral blood sample was provided by each donor, and peripheral blood mononuclear cells were used for TCR beta sequencing. The Qiagen DNeasy Blood Extraction Kit was used to extract genomic DNA from the blood cell samples. What the study reported, not specific to this receptor: The cohort was sequenced for TCR beta chains only, and without alpha or paired-chain data the features that could be detected were limited. The classifier was reported to diagnose cytomegalovirus status with high specificity and sensitivity in both the original and validation cohorts. HLA typing was unavailable for some donors at each locus, so association tests used only the typed subset. While some public TCRs were present in many individuals, most TCR sequences turned up only very rarely across donors. A group of highly shared sequence variants was considered likely to be a technical artifact of the sequencing pipeline. In an earlier analysis of approximately 600 of the donors, most TCR beta V segments were observed in productive rearrangements about 87% or about 30% of the time, broadly matching IMGT annotations. Because counts were too low, 15 to 20 rarely observed V segments, including chromosome 9 orphons, were excluded from the earlier analysis of 587 of the donors. When HLA alleles, especially DR and DQ, strongly co-occurred, attributing TCR associations to individual alleles was difficult. Specific HLA alleles were associated with 18,000 or so TCR beta sequences at a false discovery rate of 0.05 in a later analysis. According to the authors, the approach could potentially be generalized to other disease states and immunological phenotypes. A later analysis found that TCR association rates varied across HLA loci, with DRB1 alleles showing the most associated TCRs and HLA-C alleles the fewest. An association between a missense DCLRE1C variant and V-gene and J-gene trimming of TCR beta chains was found in a later genetic analysis and replicated in an independent cohort. A later analysis reported that several top co-occurrence clusters appeared linked to parvovirus B19, influenza, CMV and Epstein-Barr virus. The study listed 164 TCR beta chains as associated with cytomegalovirus. A further reported finding was that TCR beta sequences accurately predicted the HLA-A and HLA-B alleles for most subjects in the first cohort. Compared with equally common non-associated chains, HLA-associated TCR beta chains in a later analysis were more clonally expanded and had lower generation probabilities. According to a later genetic analysis, donors in an Asian-associated ancestry cluster had fewer N-insertions in productive TCRs than the approximately 700-donor mean. In a later analysis, most CMV-associated TCR beta chains were found to appear HLA-restricted, with HLA associations seemingly driven largely by CMV exposure. Linkage disequilibrium might explain the correlated functional status among segregating V segments, but an unknown experimental factor could not be ruled out. Sequencing depth was assumed to be roughly uniform across donors in the presence/absence analyses, though that assumption may not hold. The 87-base-pair reads could not distinguish some IMGT-functional V segments, including TRBV6-2 and TRBV6-3, so those segments were excluded. CMV serostatus was the only immune exposure information available for the cohort. In vitro tests confirmed that a few of the cytomegalovirus-associated TCR beta chains recognize cytomegalovirus antigens.

V loses 6 bases of germline sequence and J loses 2 bases, and the interval between the two ends is 16 bases. The germline V gene gives CDR1 as KGHSH and CDR2 as LQKENI. From the cysteine through the phenylalanine, the CDR3 covers 16 amino acids. Solely the CDR3 DNA is kept, with 48 bases framed from the first base. Of note for this clone: Its antigen remains unidentified. Base qualities are missing; no much larger clone stands one base away.

Library preparation used the immunoSEQ multiplex PCR assay. For the multiplex PCR, a mixture combining 60 forward primers for TCR Vbeta segments and 13 reverse primers for TCR Jbeta segments was used. Amplification of the CDR3 region of rearranged TCR beta genes was performed with a multiplex PCR assay on genomic DNA. The Illumina HiSeq System was used to sequence the amplified TCR beta libraries as 87-base-pair reads. The paper's processing steps were these. In a later analysis, tens of millions of unique TCR beta chains were counted across the 666 repertoires, and roughly 11 million of these chains were shared by at least two donors. Raw reads were error-corrected and collapsed into unique sequences by a nearest-neighbor algorithm in which closely related sequences were merged to remove PCR and sequencing errors. To assign V, D and J gene segments, CDR3 sequences were aligned to IMGT reference sequences. For a sequence to be retained, a match of at least six nucleotides to both a V gene segment and a J gene segment was required. A rearrangement counted as productive if the CDR3 had no stop codons and remained in frame with V and J, and every other rearrangement counted as non-productive. CDR3 was defined by IMGT convention, running from the second conserved V-encoded cysteine to the conserved J-encoded phenylalanine. The earlier analysis of fewer than 700 of the donors excluded sequences that lacked an unambiguous match to a single V gene segment. In an earlier analysis of more than 500 of the donors, a V segment was called functional when productive rearrangements were above 56.7%, and segregating when the standard deviation between donors exceeded 5%. A statistical classification framework was built for diagnosing cytomegalovirus status from the catalog of TCR beta chain sequences. In a later analysis, V and J genes were assigned by comparing TCR nucleotide sequences against IMGT/GENE-DB human TR gene sequences. Using the TCRdist pipeline, a later analysis assigned CDR3 sequences along with most-parsimonious VDJ recombination scenarios. A later analysis defined each TCR beta chain by its CDR3 amino acid sequence plus V-gene family, and excluded reads lacking a unique V-gene family. In a later analysis, fewer than 650 highly shared, low-generation-probability nucleotide sequences were removed to address suspected cross-contamination and a sequencing artifact. For each public chain, a later analysis derived a clonal expansion index from normalized ranks of inferred template counts within each repertoire. In a later analysis, generation probabilities were computed using a VDJ recombination model fitted to out-of-frame rearrangements, and the results were checked against IGoR. Hypergeometric tests were used in a later analysis to score TCR-TCR, TCR-HLA and TCR-CMV co-occurrence, with a repertoire-size bias correction applied to the TCR pairs. In a later analysis, false discovery rates were estimated by permuting HLA or CMV assignments 20 times. In a later analysis, co-occurring TCRs were grouped with DBSCAN, and TCRdist sequence similarity was added when clustering was performed within HLA-allele-positive subsets. Repertoires with fewer than 30,000 or more than 120,000 public chains were left out of co-occurrence clustering, as were a handful of repertoires with anomalous nucleotide sharing. TCRdb obtained this table from immuneACCESS and retained in-frame rearrangements with V and J assigned. These tables miss some clones; where compared with another copy, unresolved V genes account for less than half of the shortfall, and the remainder is unexplained. V, J and clone size are those of that table, while D and trimming were read from the DNA. In all, the sample holds 150,000 or so clones, and around 75% of those were seen once. 11% of the sample lies in the top ten.

Sequencing input: PBMCs. Recombination connected TRBV18 to TRBJ2-2; TRBD2 could be the D gene, as 6 bases match. This TCR was recovered from a man between 18 and 35 years old in good health and CMV-seropositive. The DNA sequence reads TGTGCCAGCTCCACGAACCGGAGGGCAAACACCGGGGAGCTGTTTTTT. Translation gives CASSTNRRANTGELFF.